The clone carrying this T cell receptor (beta chain) was seen a handful of times. Its target is unknown. This sample stems from a study of blood T cells in healthy people across ages. Study results and caveats: The long-lived group displayed more naive CD4+ cells, plus higher diversity, than the aged donors did. Naive and antigen-experienced cells could not be conclusively compared, given unsorted PBMCs.

V lost 6 bases and J lost 5, with 16 bases in between. Germline values: CDR1 SGHTA, CDR2 FQGNSA. The CDR3 is 14 residues long. A second PCR, run for roughly 7 to 11 cycles, used a sample-barcoded 5' primer plus a J-beta primer mix. In TCRdb, the 5' RACE reads were re-called with MiXCR into one record per CDR3 protein. This table holds 2 million or so distinct CDR3 sequences, 49% found once. The authors drew around 9.4 milliliters of peripheral blood from each donor. The receptor was derived from a woman aged 40 to 49 in good health. Sequenced sample: blood. The chain carries TRBV7-2 and TRBJ2-5; D may be TRBD1 (6 bases). The CDR3 sequence is CASRPTGDVETQYF. The CDR3 nucleotides are TGTGCCAGCAGGCCGACAGGCGACGTTGAGACCCAGTACTTC.